This T cell receptor beta chain was sequenced for a study of blood T cells in healthy people across ages. Study-wide points: The recorded TCR beta diversity per million T cells decreased in a roughly linear manner with age. Strong correlation existed between TCR beta diversity and naive T cell percentage. Unsorted PBMCs ruled out conclusive naive versus antigen-experienced comparison.

Trimming took 6 bases from V and 3 from J; bases not matched to a gene: 6. The CDR3 has 14 amino acids. This clonotype was seen many times. Its target is not known. A second PCR, run for about 7 to 11 cycles, used a sample-barcoded 5' primer plus a J-beta primer mix. Every cDNA was tagged by a template-switch adaptor with 12 random nucleotides. TCRdb independently ran MiXCR on the 5' RACE reads; one entry per CDR3 protein. The table lists fewer than 2,000,000 distinct CDR3 sequences, about two fifths of them singletons, with 23% in the top ten. This TCR was sampled from a human donor in good health. The specimen was blood. The gene calls are TRBV12-3 or TRBV12-4 and TRBJ2-7; 9 bases line up with TRBD1. CDR3 DNA sequence: TGTGCCAGCAGCTACCTGGGACAGGGCTACGAGCAGTACTTC. Its protein product is CASSYLGQGYEQYF.